Below are 14 T cell receptor beta chains sequenced from a single sample in a study of blood T cell repertoires in COVID-19. Measured with immunoSEQ multiplex PCR; TCRdb has only the in-frame clones, and not every one. In the table there are a few hundred thousand clones, roughly 86% of which are singletons. Sequencing used PBMCs or T cells enriched from blood (not recorded which). These receptors all come from a woman younger than 45 who had been exposed to COVID-19.

The chain combines TRBV5-6 with TRBJ1-1, with 9 bases aligning to TRBD1. V was pared by 4 bases and J by 11 bases, with 12 bases of the junction left unmatched. Germline V gene data show CDR1 as SGHDT and CDR2 as YYEEEE. The CDR3 totals 14 residues. This chain's CDR3 is CASSTQGGQGNAFF. CDR3 DNA sequence: TGTGCCAGCAGCACCCAGGGGGGACAGGGCAACGCTTTCTTT.

The CDR3 loop reads CASSQNLPFIPGLAFYEQYF. The CDR3 DNA sequence: TGCGCCAGCAGTCAAAACCTTCCCTTCATACCGGGACTAGCTTTCTACGAGCAGTACTTC. This sequence joins TRBV23-1 and TRBJ2-7; 9 bases fit TRBD2. TRBV23-1 is reported as an ORF; its role is uncertain. CDR3 length: 20 amino acids. With 2 bases clipped from V and 3 bases from J, the junction kept 20 bases outside the gene matches.

V and J are TRBV7-9 and TRBJ2-1, with TRBD2 identical over 9 bases. The CDR3 sequence is 19 residues long. Germline CDR1 and CDR2: SEHNR and FQNEAQ (reference sequence). V shed 5 bases, J shed 7 bases, and the junction held 21 bases outside the gene matches. The CDR3 spells CASSPETSGWAAFGNEQFF. CDR3 DNA: TGTGCCAGCAGCCCGGAAACTAGCGGGTGGGCAGCATTTGGGAATGAGCAGTTCTTC.

The chain carries TRBV5-1 and TRBJ2-1; the match to TRBD2 covers 14 bases. This CDR3 spans 16 amino acids. V dropped 4 bases and J dropped 8; count of bases not matched to a gene: 8. Germline V lookup: CDR1 SGHRS, CDR2 YFSETQ. In DNA form, the CDR3 reads TGCGCCAGCAGCGGGGGACTAGCGGGAGCCCCGGATGAGCAGTTCTTC. Translating it yields CASSGGLAGAPDEQFF.

The chain links TRBV5-4 to TRBJ2-2; perhaps TRBD1 as D (6 bases). CDR3 length: 15 amino acids. V lost 2 bases and J 6 bases, leaving 14 bases between the germline ends. Germline V CDR1 and CDR2: SGHNT, YYREEE (reference sequence). The CDR3 loop is CASSFPPTGPGELFF. CDR3 DNA: TGTGCCAGCAGCTTCCCGCCCACAGGGCCCGGGGAGCTGTTTTTT.

The V and J genes are TRBV5-1 and TRBJ2-2; 7 nucleotides match TRBD1. Germline CDR1 is SGHRS and CDR2 is YFSETQ. CDR3 length: 14 amino acids. Trimming cost V 4 bases and J 3 bases; bases outside gene matches: 3. Here the CDR3 reads CASSLQGDTGELFF. DNA for the CDR3: TGCGCCAGCAGCCTCCAGGGGGACACCGGGGAGCTGTTTTTT.

The chain links TRBV28 to TRBJ1-5; TRBD1 aligns across 9 bases. The ends lost 2 bases at V and 5 bases at J; junction bases unmatched: 7. CDR1 is MDHEN and CDR2 is SYDVKM in the germline V gene. The CDR3 sequence is 16 residues long. CDR3 nucleotide sequence: TGTGCCAGCAGTTTACCGGGACAGGGAGCTCATCAGCCCCAGCATTTT. Encoded protein: CASSLPGQGAHQPQHF.

The rearrangement links TRBV6-4 to TRBJ2-3; the D gene is possibly TRBD1 (6 bases). There are 16 residues in the CDR3. Germline CDR1 reads MRHNA; CDR2 reads SNTAGT. With 4 bases removed from V and 5 bases from J, the gap between germline ends came to 19 bases. The CDR3 DNA sequence: TGTGCCAGCAGTGCCCCGGACTCTCCAGGGGAAGATACGCAGTATTTT. Amino acid sequence: CASSAPDSPGEDTQYF.

The chain joins TRBV6-7 to TRBJ2-1; D gene unclear. TRBV6-7 qualifies as an ORF whose function is uncertain. The CDR3 totals 16 residues. Between the trimmed V and J ends, which lost 4 bases and 2 bases, there was a span of 15 bases. In nucleotides, the CDR3 is TGTGCCAGCAGTTCCCCTAGTGCCGGCACCTACAATGAGCAGTTCTTC. Its translation: CASSSPSAGTYNEQFF.

This clone appeared a few times. CDR3 in DNA: TGTGCCATCGGCCGCCAGGGAAAAGGTGAAGCTTTCTTT. Translating gives CAIGRQGKGEAFF. The V and J genes are TRBV6-5 and TRBJ1-1, with D perhaps TRBD1 (5 bases). Germline CDR1 is MNHEY and CDR2 is SVGAGI. V lost 10 bases and J 7 bases, leaving 19 bases between the germline ends. There are 13 residues in the CDR3.

CDR3 in DNA: TGTGCCAGCAGTTACTCGTCAGGGTATCCGACCGGGGAGCTGTTTTTT. It specifies CASSYSSGYPTGELFF. The rearrangement uses TRBV6-5 and TRBJ2-2, with D maybe TRBD1 (5 bases). V was shortened by 0 bases and J by 5 bases, with 13 bases between the two germline ends. CDR1 is MNHEY, CDR2 SVGAGI, per germline. This CDR3 spans 16 amino acids.

The chain links TRBV5-6 to TRBJ1-1; D gene ambiguous. The germline V gene encodes CDR1 SGHDT and CDR2 YYEEEE. The CDR3 runs to 16 residues. The V gene lost 2 bases and the J gene lost 2 bases, with 16 bases spanning the gap. The CDR3 region has the DNA TGTGCCAGCAGCTTCACCACCGCTATTATTAACACTGAAGCTTTCTTT. This gives the protein CASSFTTAIINTEAFF.

The chain employs TRBV6-5 and TRBJ2-1; 7 bases fit TRBD1. This CDR3 has 13 amino acids. After removal of 2 bases from V and 5 bases from J, the junction contained 0 bases not matched to a gene. Germline values: CDR1 MNHEY, CDR2 SVGAGI. The DNA of the CDR3 is TGTGCCAGCAGTTACCAGGGGGACAATGAGCAGTTCTTC. This codes for CASSYQGDNEQFF.

The V and J genes are TRBV19 and TRBJ2-1, with 13 bases aligning to TRBD2. The germline CDR1 and CDR2 sequences are LNHDA and SQIVND (reference sequence). V trimming: 7 bases; J trimming: 2 bases; junction bases outside the gene matches: 5. CDR3 length equals 16 residues. CDR3 loop: CASIGTSGKTYNEQFF. The CDR3 DNA sequence: TGTGCCAGTATTGGGACTAGCGGGAAGACCTACAATGAGCAGTTCTTC.